This paragraph reports one T cell receptor (beta chain). The antigen is unknown. The data belong to a study of T cell repertoires and HLA-DP antigens. This table comes from immunoSEQ multiplex PCR, and its TCRdb copy is limited to in-frame clones, with some not included. The sample holds around 100,000 clones; about 91% are singletons and the top ten take less than 0.35%. Germline loops: CDR1 SGHTA, CDR2 FQGTGA. Trimming removed 3 bases at V and 4 bases at J, with 12 bases between. The CDR3 covers 14 residues. Source material: CD4+ T cells from PBMCs. The chain uses TRBV7-3 and TRBJ1-1; tentatively, D is TRBD1 (5 bases). The source of this sequence is a woman younger than 35 in good health and CMV-seronegative. The CDR3 protein is CASSLGVSGTEAFF. The CDR3 DNA reads TGTGCCAGCAGCTTGGGGGTGAGTGGCACTGAAGCTTTCTTT.